What follows are 16 T cell receptor beta chains derived from one specimen sequenced in a study of early T cells in non-severe SARS-CoV-2 infection. Each CDR3 protein gets one entry after TCRdb re-called the 5' RACE reads with MiXCR. The sample gives 50,000 to 70,000 distinct CDR3 sequences, 9.5% to 15% of which show up once; approximately 1.3% is in the top ten. The sequenced sample consisted of whole blood. The receptors derive from an adult who was a healthcare worker with PCR-confirmed SARS-CoV-2 infection or an uninfected control (not recorded which).

On this clonotype: A clone one base away is much larger, so this may be a read error. The genes are TRBV29-1 and TRBJ2-1, with D perhaps TRBD1 (5 bases). The CDR3 sequence is 14 residues long. Trimming took off 7 bases at V and 7 bases at J, with 20 bases between the two ends. Germline CDR1 and CDR2: SQVTM and ANQGSEA. The CDR3 nucleotides are TGCAGCGAATTGAAGGGGAATGGTCGGAATGAGCAGTTCTTC. Protein: CSELKGNGRNEQFF.

This clonotype was found many times. The genes are TRBV5-6 and TRBJ2-7; D possibly corresponds to TRBD1 (5 bases). V lost 4 bases to trimming and J lost 5 bases, with 19 bases between them. The CDR3 is 15 amino acids. The V gene's germline CDR1 is SGHDT and CDR2 YYEEEE. The chain's CDR3 is CASSLLRAVTDEQYF. Written as DNA, the CDR3 is TGTGCCAGCAGCCTCCTCAGGGCCGTTACGGACGAGCAGTACTTC.

This clonotype has at least ten counts. This chain joins TRBV18 and TRBJ1-1; the D is unclear. CDR1 and CDR2 (germline): KGHSH, LQKENI. This CDR3 has 13 residues. V lost 6 bases and J 7 bases, leaving 15 bases between the germline ends. CDR3 DNA sequence: TGTGCCAGCTCCAACAGAGCCACCCATGAAGCTTTCTTT. Its protein is CASSNRATHEAFF.

This clonotype occurred a few times. This chain uses TRBV6-2 or TRBV6-3 with TRBJ2-1, with D uncertain. V dropped 1 base and J dropped 3 bases, with 7 bases sitting between them. The CDR3 totals 14 residues. Germline lookup yields CDR1 MNHEY and CDR2 SVGEGT. CDR3 sequence: CASSYLVDYNEQFF. The CDR3, as DNA: TGTGCCAGCAGTTACTTAGTGGACTACAATGAGCAGTTCTTC.

In its sample, this clonotype was seen a few times. The chain employs TRBV7-9 and TRBJ2-5, with D possibly being TRBD1 (6 bases). V gave up 0 bases and J gave up 4 bases, with 12 bases separating them. This CDR3 region has 15 residues. Germline loops: CDR1 SEHNR, CDR2 FQNEAQ (reference sequence). In nucleotides, the CDR3 is TGTGCCAGCAGCTTAGCGCAGGGGCCGAGAGAGACCCAGTACTTC. Protein sequence: CASSLAQGPRETQYF.

This clonotype showed up just once. This chain connects TRBV6-1 to TRBJ2-7; 7 bases line up with TRBD2. CDR3 size: 19 residues. V dropped 4 bases and J dropped 0; count of bases not matched to a gene: 18. Germline loops: CDR1 MNHNS, CDR2 SASEGT. The CDR3 region is CASSVPDLDWRGYSYEQYF. CDR3 nucleotides: TGTGCCAGCAGTGTTCCGGACCTGGATTGGCGGGGGTACTCCTACGAGCAGTACTTC.

This clonotype was counted many times. This chain connects TRBV11-2 to TRBJ2-5; TRBD1 aligns across 9 bases. This CDR3 comprises 15 residues. Trimming at V came to 4 bases and at J to 1 base, leaving 4 bases not matched to a gene. CDR1 SGHAT and CDR2 FQNNGV come from the germline V gene. The CDR3 sequence is CASSSDRGGQETQYF. CDR3 nucleotides: TGTGCCAGCAGCTCGGACAGGGGAGGCCAAGAGACCCAGTACTTC. The whole variable domain, remainder taken from reference TRBV11-2 and TRBJ2-5, is EAGVAQSPRYKIIEKRQSVAFWCNPISGHATLYWYQQILGQGPKLLIQFQNNGVVDDSQLPKDRFSAERLKGVDSTLKIQPAKLEDSAVYLCASSSDRGGQETQYFGPGTRLLVL.

V gene TRBV29-1 combines with J gene TRBJ2-3; no definite D call. Trimming shortened V by 8 bases and J by 4 bases, and 10 bases separated the two germline ends. Looked up from germline, CDR1 is SQVTM and CDR2 is ANQGSEA. The CDR3 consists of 11 residues. In DNA, the CDR3 is TGCAGCTCCCTTGGGGCAGATACGCAGTATTTT. As protein: CSSLGADTQYF.

This clonotype was seen a few times. The chain has TRBV5-6 and TRBJ1-1; TRBD1 might be the D (6 bases). V lost 5 bases to trimming and J lost 6 bases, with 17 bases between them. There are 14 residues in the CDR3. Germline V CDR1 and CDR2: SGHDT, YYEEEE. The CDR3 DNA sequence: TGTGCCAGCAGGCTTAGAACTCAGGGGTCTGAAGCTTTCTTT. This encodes CASRLRTQGSEAFF.

This clonotype has just a few counts. The chain couples TRBV20-1 to TRBJ1-2; D may be TRBD1 (6 bases). This CDR3 comprises 12 residues. Between the trimmed V and J ends, which lost 5 bases and 6 bases, there was a span of 13 bases. In germline, CDR1 is DFQATT, CDR2 SNEGSKA (reference sequence). CDR3 loop: CSAGWTADGYTF. CDR3 nucleotides: TGCAGTGCTGGGTGGACAGCGGATGGCTACACCTTC.

This clonotype was observed a handful of times. This CDR3 reads CASSLAGNQPQHF. The DNA for the CDR3 is TGTGCCAGCAGCTTGGCCGGAAATCAGCCCCAGCATTTT. This sequence joins TRBV5-5 and TRBJ1-5; D unclear. This CDR3 has 13 amino acids. Trimming removed 0 bases at V and 4 bases at J, with 5 bases between. CDR1 and CDR2 from the germline V gene are SGHKS and YYEKEE (reference sequence).

This clonotype was recorded a few times. This rearrangement joins TRBV11-2 to TRBJ2-5; the D gene is possibly TRBD2 (6 bases). V lost 4 bases and J 2 bases, leaving 14 bases between the germline ends. CDR3 size: 15 residues. Germline-derived CDR1 and CDR2 are SGHAT and FQNNGV. The CDR3 reads CASSSTRGRQETQYF. The CDR3 region has the DNA TGTGCCAGCAGCTCGACTAGGGGACGACAAGAGACCCAGTACTTC.

This clonotype was found a few times. The rearrangement links TRBV7-8 to TRBJ2-2; TRBD1 matches 8 bases. The CDR3 consists of 15 residues. Germline loops: CDR1 SGHVS, CDR2 FQNEAQ. V shed 5 bases and J 6 bases; nucleotides not matched to a gene: 8. The CDR3 reads CASSPRDRRSGELFF. CDR3 DNA sequence: TGTGCCAGCAGCCCTAGGGACAGGAGGTCCGGGGAGCTGTTTTTT.

This clonotype was detected a few times. The chain joins TRBV20-1 to TRBJ2-1, with a weak D call TRBD2 (7 bases). This CDR3 is 15 amino acids long. CDR1 is DFQATT and CDR2 is SNEGSKA in the germline V gene (reference sequence). Between the trimmed V and J ends, which lost 3 bases and 2 bases, there was a span of 14 bases. In DNA, the CDR3 is TGCAGTGCTAGCGCTCGCGGGGGCCCCTACAATGAGCAGTTCTTC. Its protein is CSASARGGPYNEQFF.

This clonotype was observed a handful of times. CDR3 DNA: TGCAGCGTTTTACCCCCTGGGCAGCGAGATGGCTACACCTTC. It specifies CSVLPPGQRDGYTF. The rearrangement joins TRBV29-1 to TRBJ1-2, with D uncertain. V lost 5 bases to trimming and J lost 6 bases, with 19 bases between them. This CDR3 has 14 residues. Germline V gene data show CDR1 as SQVTM and CDR2 as ANQGSEA.

V usage is TRBV29-1 and J usage is TRBJ2-1; D not resolved. The CDR3 totals 11 residues. CDR1 SQVTM and CDR2 ANQGSEA come from the germline V gene. Trimming shortened V by 1 base and J by 13 bases, and 11 bases separated the two germline ends. The CDR3 is CSVEVYPFQFF. CDR3 nucleotides: TGCAGCGTTGAAGTGTATCCATTCCAGTTCTTC.